The 15 T cell receptor beta chains reported below all come from one sample, sequenced in a study of shared T cell receptors in the human thymus. Repertoires were generated with immunoSEQ multiplex PCR, while TCRdb's copy carries only in-frame clones and drops some. The data contain about 660,000 clones, more than 75% of them singletons. The sample was also linked to a second study, of human thymus T cells.

Input material: thymocytes. The receptors come from a boy under two years old with a congenital heart defect.

The rearrangement links TRBV18 to TRBJ2-2; 11 nucleotides line up with TRBD1. The J segment lost 2 bases and the V segment lost 3 bases, leaving 5 bases of the junction unmatched. The CDR3 spans 17 residues. Germline CDR1 KGHSH, CDR2 LQKENI. DNA of the CDR3: TGTGCCAGCTCACCCCAGGACAGGGGGCTTAACACCGGGGAGCTGTTTTTT. It encodes CASSPQDRGLNTGELFF. The full variable domain, in which reference TRBV18 and TRBJ2-2 provide the parts outside the CDR3, is NAGVMQNPRHLVRRRGQEARLRCSPMKGHSHVYWYRQLPEEGLKFMVYLQKENIIDESGMPKERFSAEFPKEGPSILRIQQVVRGDSAAYFCASSPQDRGLNTGELFFGEGSRLTVL.

The chain employs TRBV7-2 and TRBJ2-5; D might be TRBD2 (7 bases). The length of the CDR3 is 15 residues. The germline V and J ends were trimmed by 5 bases and 1 base, with 14 bases remaining between them. Germline V CDR1 and CDR2: SGHTA, FQGNSA. The CDR3 coding sequence is TGTGCCAGCAGCCGAGAGGGGGGGCCCCAAGAGACCCAGTACTTC. Protein product: CASSREGGPQETQYF.

This rearrangement joins TRBV6-5 to TRBJ2-2; D gene unclear. The CDR3 is 14 amino acids. The V and J ends lost 4 bases and 0 bases respectively, with 6 bases between them. Germline assignment: CDR1 MNHEY and CDR2 SVGAGI. The CDR3 DNA sequence: TGTGCCAGCAGTTGTCAAACGAACACCGGGGAGCTGTTTTTT. It yields the protein CASSCQTNTGELFF.

V and J are TRBV6-1 and TRBJ1-2; D unresolved. The V end was cut by 1 base, the J end by 8 bases, with 11 bases between. The CDR3 is made up of 13 amino acids. Looked up from germline, CDR1 is MNHNS and CDR2 is SASEGT. CDR3 sequence: CASSEVGVWGYTF. CDR3 in DNA: TGTGCCAGCAGTGAAGTCGGGGTGTGGGGCTACACCTTC.

This sequence joins TRBV28 and TRBJ1-2, with D possibly being TRBD1 (6 bases). V gave up 8 bases and J gave up 3 bases, with 28 bases separating them. The CDR3 totals 18 residues. Looked up from germline, CDR1 is MDHEN and CDR2 is SYDVKM. Here the CDR3 reads CASLMRRSRQAKDYGYTF. Here the CDR3 DNA reads TGTGCCAGCTTAATGAGGAGGAGTCGACAGGCTAAGGACTATGGCTACACCTTC.

The V and J genes are TRBV9 and TRBJ1-3; D gene ambiguous. The CDR3 is made up of 13 amino acids. The V gene's germline CDR1 is SGDLS and CDR2 YYNGEE. V dropped 4 bases and J dropped 6 bases, with 11 bases sitting between them. CDR3 region: CASSRGRENTIYF. CDR3 nucleotide sequence: TGTGCCAGCAGCAGAGGACGGGAAAACACCATATATTTT.

CDR3 sequence reads: CASSFPALADPLYGYTF. The CDR3 DNA follows: TGTGCCAGCAGTTTCCCAGCGTTGGCAGATCCTTTATATGGCTACACCTTC. The rearrangement links TRBV28 to TRBJ1-2, with D unresolved. V dropped 3 bases and J dropped 5 bases, with 22 bases sitting between them. CDR3 length: 17 amino acids. Germline loops: CDR1 MDHEN, CDR2 SYDVKM.

The chain employs TRBV27 and TRBJ2-2, with TRBD1 as a possible D gene (6 bases). The V and J ends lost 7 bases and 5 bases respectively, with 17 bases between them. This CDR3 contains 15 residues. Germline values: CDR1 MNHEY, CDR2 SMNVEV (reference sequence). The DNA of the CDR3 is TGTGCCAGCACCCGGCAGGGGCGAGAAACCGGGGAGCTGTTTTTT. Protein: CASTRQGRETGELFF.

V is TRBV4-1 and J is TRBJ2-2, with D perhaps matching TRBD1 (5 bases). The CDR3 extends over 17 amino acids. Trimming stripped 0 bases from V and 1 base from J, with 12 bases between. CDR1 is MGHRA, CDR2 YSYEKL, per germline. The CDR3 is CASSQDWAGMNTGELFF. In DNA form, the CDR3 reads TGCGCCAGCAGCCAAGATTGGGCAGGGATGAACACCGGGGAGCTGTTTTTT.

This clone has a single count. Other DNA sequences in the sample encode the same CDR3. V gene TRBV20-1 combines with J gene TRBJ2-3; unclear D gene. CDR1 and CDR2 from the germline V gene are DFQATT and SNEGSKA (reference sequence). The CDR3 runs 10 residues. Trimming left V 7 bases short and J 3 bases short, with 5 bases between. CDR3 protein: CSVSTDTQYF. DNA of the CDR3: TGCAGTGTTTCTACAGATACGCAGTATTTT.

About this clone itself: Germline and junction disagree at one end, which may indicate a read error. This chain links TRBV4-1 with TRBJ2-6, with a possible D match to TRBD2 (5 bases). From germline, CDR1 is MGHRA and CDR2 YSYEKL. CDR3 length: 16 amino acids. DNA of the CDR3: TGCGCCAGCAGTCAAGAGGGTCGGGCTGGGGCCAACGTCCTGACTTTC. Translation gives CASSQEGRAGANVLTF.

CDR3 amino acids: CASSPETGGSPADTQYF. As DNA, the CDR3 is TGTGCCAGCAGCCCCGAAACAGGGGGAAGTCCGGCAGATACGCAGTATTTT. The V gene is TRBV7-9, the J gene TRBJ2-3; the match to TRBD1 covers 8 bases. The CDR3 length is 17 residues. Unmatched junction bases numbered 14, after V lost 5 bases and J lost 4 bases. The germline V gene has CDR1 SEHNR and CDR2 FQNEAQ (reference sequence).

The gene calls are TRBV5-6 and TRBJ2-7; 12 bases agree with TRBD1. CDR1 is SGHDT, CDR2 YYEEEE, per germline. Trimming removed 0 bases from V and 4 bases from J; junction bases left unmatched: 2. This CDR3 spans 15 amino acids. Here the CDR3 DNA reads TGTGCCAGCAGCTTGGTGGGACAGGGGGCGTACGAGCAGTACTTC. Translating it yields CASSLVGQGAYEQYF.

The rearrangement uses TRBV6-5 and TRBJ2-5; D call uncertain. The last part of the DNA fits TRBJ2-7 better; the J call may be wrong. This CDR3 has 14 amino acids. CDR1 MNHEY and CDR2 SVGAGI come from the germline V gene. In nucleotides, the CDR3 is TGTGCCAGCAGTTACTCGGTCCGCTCCTACGAGCAGTACTTC. This encodes CASSYSVRSYEQYF.

The chain recombines TRBV19 with TRBJ1-5; possible D gene TRBD1, 5 bases. The V gene lost 1 base and the J gene lost 5 bases, with 15 bases spanning the gap. The CDR3 sequence is 16 residues long. CDR1 and CDR2 (germline): LNHDA, SQIVND (reference sequence). CDR3 nucleotides: TGTGCCAGTAGTATAGTCGCGGTTCTAGGGGATCAGCCCCAGCATTTT. Protein sequence: CASSIVAVLGDQPQHF.